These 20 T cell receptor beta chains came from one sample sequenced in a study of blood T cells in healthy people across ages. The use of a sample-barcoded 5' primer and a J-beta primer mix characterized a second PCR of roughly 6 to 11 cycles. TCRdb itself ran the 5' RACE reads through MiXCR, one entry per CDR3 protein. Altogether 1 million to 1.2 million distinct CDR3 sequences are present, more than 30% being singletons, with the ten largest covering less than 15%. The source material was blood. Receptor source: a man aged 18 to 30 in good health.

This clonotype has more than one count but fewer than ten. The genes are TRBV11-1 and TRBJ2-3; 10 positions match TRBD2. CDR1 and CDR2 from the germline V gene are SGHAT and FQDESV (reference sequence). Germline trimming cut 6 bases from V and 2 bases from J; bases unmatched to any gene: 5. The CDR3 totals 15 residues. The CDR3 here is CASRVAGGSTDTQYF. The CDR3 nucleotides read TGTGCCAGCAGGGTAGCGGGGGGTTCCACAGATACGCAGTATTTT. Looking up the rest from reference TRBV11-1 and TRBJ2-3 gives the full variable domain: EAEVAQSPRYKITEKSQAVAFWCDPISGHATLYWYRQILGQGPELLVQFQDESVVDDSQLPKDRFSAERLKGVDSTLKIQPAELGDSAMYLCASRVAGGSTDTQYFGPGTRLTVL.

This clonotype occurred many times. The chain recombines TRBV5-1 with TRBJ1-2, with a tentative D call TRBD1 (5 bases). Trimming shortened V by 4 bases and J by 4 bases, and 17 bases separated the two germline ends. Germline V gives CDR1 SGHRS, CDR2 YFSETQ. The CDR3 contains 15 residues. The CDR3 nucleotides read TGCGCCAGCAGCGCCTCCCGGGACGGAGCCTATGGCTACACCTTC. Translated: CASSASRDGAYGYTF.

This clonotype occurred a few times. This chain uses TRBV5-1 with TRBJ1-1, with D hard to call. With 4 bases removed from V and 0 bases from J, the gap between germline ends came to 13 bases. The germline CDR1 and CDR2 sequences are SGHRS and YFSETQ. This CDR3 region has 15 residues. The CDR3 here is CASSPLGRVNTEAFF. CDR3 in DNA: TGCGCCAGCAGCCCCCTCGGGAGGGTGAACACTGAAGCTTTCTTT.

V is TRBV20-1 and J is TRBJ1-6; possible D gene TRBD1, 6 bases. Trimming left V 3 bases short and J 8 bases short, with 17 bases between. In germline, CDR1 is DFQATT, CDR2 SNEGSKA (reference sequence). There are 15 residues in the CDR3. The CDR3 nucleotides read TGCAGTGCTAGCCCATCTCAGGGGCGGCATTCACCCCTCCACTTT. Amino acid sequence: CSASPSQGRHSPLHF.

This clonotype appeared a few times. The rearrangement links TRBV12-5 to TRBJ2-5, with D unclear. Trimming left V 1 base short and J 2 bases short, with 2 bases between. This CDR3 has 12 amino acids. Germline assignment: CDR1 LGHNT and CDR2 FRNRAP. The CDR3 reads CASGLGQETQYF. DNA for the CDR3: TGTGCTAGTGGTTTGGGGCAAGAGACCCAGTACTTC.

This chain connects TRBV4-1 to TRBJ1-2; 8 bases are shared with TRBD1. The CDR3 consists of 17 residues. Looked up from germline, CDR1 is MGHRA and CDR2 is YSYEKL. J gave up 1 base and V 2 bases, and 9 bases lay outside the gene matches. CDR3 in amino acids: CASSQPFRTGFNYGYTF. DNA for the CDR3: TGCGCCAGCAGCCAACCCTTCCGGACAGGGTTTAACTATGGCTACACCTTC.

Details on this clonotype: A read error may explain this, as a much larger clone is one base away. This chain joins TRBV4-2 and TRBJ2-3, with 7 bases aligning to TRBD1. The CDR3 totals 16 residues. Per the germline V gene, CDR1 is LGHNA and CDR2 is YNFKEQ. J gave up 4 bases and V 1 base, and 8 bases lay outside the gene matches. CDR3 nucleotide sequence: TGTGCCAGCAGCCAAGGCGTGGGACAGATCGCAGATACGCAGTATTTT. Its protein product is CASSQGVGQIADTQYF.

The CDR3 sequence is CASRQGAGAEAFF. The CDR3 DNA reads TGTGCCAGCAGACAGGGGGCCGGAGCTGAAGCTTTCTTT. The chain is built from TRBV6-1 and TRBJ1-1; TRBD1 matches at 9 bases. V trimming: 6 bases; J trimming: 6 bases; junction bases outside the gene matches: 5. CDR3 length: 13 amino acids. CDR1 MNHNS and CDR2 SASEGT come from the germline V gene.

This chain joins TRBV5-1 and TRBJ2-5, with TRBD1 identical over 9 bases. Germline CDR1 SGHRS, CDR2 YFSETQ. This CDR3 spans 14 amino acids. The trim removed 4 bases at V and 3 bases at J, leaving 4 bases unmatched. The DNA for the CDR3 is TGCGCCAGCAGCGTACGACAGGGGGAAGAGACCCAGTACTTC. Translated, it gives CASSVRQGEETQYF. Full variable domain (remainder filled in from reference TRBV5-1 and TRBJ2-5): KAGVTQTPRYLIKTRGQQVTLSCSPISGHRSVSWYQQTPGQGLQFLFEYFSETQRNKGNFPGRFSGRQFSNSRSEMNVSTLELGDSALYLCASSVRQGEETQYFGPGTRLLVL.

The CDR3 reads CASSSSGANTGELFF. The CDR3 DNA sequence: TGTGCCAGCAGTTCTAGCGGGGCGAACACCGGGGAGCTGTTTTTT. This chain joins TRBV6-5 and TRBJ2-2; 9 bases map to TRBD2. CDR3 length equals 15 residues. V gave up 4 bases and J gave up 0 bases; unmatched junction bases: 0. Germline-derived CDR1 and CDR2 are MNHEY and SVGAGI.

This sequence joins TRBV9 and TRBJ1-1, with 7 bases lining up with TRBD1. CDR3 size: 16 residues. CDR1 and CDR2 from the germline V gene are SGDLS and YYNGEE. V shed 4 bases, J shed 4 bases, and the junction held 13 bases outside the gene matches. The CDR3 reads CASSQGGDGVGTEAFF. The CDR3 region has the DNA TGTGCCAGCAGCCAGGGGGGTGACGGAGTTGGCACTGAAGCTTTCTTT.

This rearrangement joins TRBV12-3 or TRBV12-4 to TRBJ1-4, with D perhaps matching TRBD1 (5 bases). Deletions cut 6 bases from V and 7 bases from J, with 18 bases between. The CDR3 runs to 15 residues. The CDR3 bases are TGTGCCAGCAGGGGCTTCGACAGCCTGGGTGAAAAACTGTTTTTT. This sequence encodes CASRGFDSLGEKLFF.

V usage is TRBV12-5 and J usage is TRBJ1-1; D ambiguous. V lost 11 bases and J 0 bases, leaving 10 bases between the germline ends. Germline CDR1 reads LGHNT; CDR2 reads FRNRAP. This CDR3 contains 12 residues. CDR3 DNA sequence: TGTGCTGTTTCCGCTCTGAACACTGAAGCTTTCTTT. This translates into CAVSALNTEAFF.

As DNA, the CDR3 is TGTGCCAGCAATAAAGGGGTGCCCTCCTACAATGAGCAGTTCTTC. Translating gives CASNKGVPSYNEQFF. This chain connects TRBV12-3 or TRBV12-4 to TRBJ2-1; a possible D gene is TRBD1 (5 bases). CDR3 length: 15 residues. Trimming removed 7 bases at V and 0 bases at J, with 13 bases between.

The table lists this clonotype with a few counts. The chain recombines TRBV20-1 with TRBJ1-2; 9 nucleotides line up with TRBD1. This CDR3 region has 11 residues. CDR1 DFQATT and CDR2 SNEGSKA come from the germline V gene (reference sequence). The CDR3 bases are TGCAGCGCCGAGGACAGGGGAGGCTACACCTTC. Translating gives CSAEDRGGYTF.

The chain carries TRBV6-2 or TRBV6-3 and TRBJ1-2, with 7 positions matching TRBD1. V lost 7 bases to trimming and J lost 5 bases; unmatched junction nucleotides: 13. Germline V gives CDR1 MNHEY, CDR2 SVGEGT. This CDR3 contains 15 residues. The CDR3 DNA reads TGTGCCAGCAACCTTATCGACAGGGACGGATATGGCTACACCTTC. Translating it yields CASNLIDRDGYGYTF.

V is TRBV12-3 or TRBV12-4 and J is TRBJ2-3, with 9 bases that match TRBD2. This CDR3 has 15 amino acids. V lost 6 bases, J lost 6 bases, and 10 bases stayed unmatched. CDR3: CASRGTSWGADTQYF. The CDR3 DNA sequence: TGTGCCAGCAGGGGGACTAGCTGGGGGGCCGATACGCAGTATTTT.

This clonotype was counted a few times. The CDR3 nucleotides read TGTGCCAGCAGCGCGGGGGACAGTAATGAAAAACTGTTTTTT. This codes for CASSAGDSNEKLFF. The chain joins TRBV9 to TRBJ1-4; 7 bases are a match to TRBD1. The V gene end was trimmed by 3 bases and the J gene end by 4 bases; junction bases not matched to a gene: 3. CDR3 size: 14 residues. CDR1 SGDLS and CDR2 YYNGEE come from the germline V gene.

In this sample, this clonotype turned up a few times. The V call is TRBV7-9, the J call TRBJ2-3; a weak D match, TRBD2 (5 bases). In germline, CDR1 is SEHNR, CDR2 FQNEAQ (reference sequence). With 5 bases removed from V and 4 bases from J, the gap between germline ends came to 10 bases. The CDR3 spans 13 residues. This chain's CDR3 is CASSRPDSDTQYF. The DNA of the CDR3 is TGTGCCAGCAGCCGACCGGACTCAGATACGCAGTATTTT.

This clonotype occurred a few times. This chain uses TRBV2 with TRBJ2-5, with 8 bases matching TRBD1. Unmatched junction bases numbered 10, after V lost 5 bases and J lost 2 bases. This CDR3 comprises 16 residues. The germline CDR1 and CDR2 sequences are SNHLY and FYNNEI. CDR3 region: CASSFLTGGPQETQYF. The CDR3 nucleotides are TGTGCCAGCAGTTTCCTAACAGGGGGTCCACAAGAGACCCAGTACTTC.